Below, 7 T cell receptor beta chains from the same sample are listed, as sequenced in a study of regulatory T cells in long-lasting Graves disease. Described time point: newly diagnosed GD, antithyroid drugs for less than 3 months. PBMC RNA was the source of the TCR library. iRepertoire HTBI primers and Arm-PCR of CDR3 regions built TCR beta libraries. TCRdb re-called the multiplex PCR reads through MiXCR, storing one row per CDR3 protein. This table has 350,000 to 500,000 distinct CDR3 sequences, about 14% appearing once. The same specimen was also included in a second study, on T cells in Graves' hyperthyroidism and ophthalmopathy.

This sample comprised peripheral blood mononuclear cells (PBMCs), obtained at new diagnosis, from a patient treated with antithyroid drugs. These receptors were collected from a woman between 50 and 59 years old with Graves disease.

This clonotype showed up many times. This chain uses TRBV5-1 with TRBJ2-5; D may be TRBD1 (6 bases). V lost 3 bases and J lost 3, with 12 bases in between. The CDR3 contains 14 residues. Germline CDR1 reads SGHRS; CDR2 reads YFSETQ. The DNA for the CDR3 is TGCGCCAGCAGCTCGACACAGGGAAAAGAGACCCAGTACTTC. Protein: CASSSTQGKETQYF.

V gene TRBV5-8 combines with J gene TRBJ2-5; D might be TRBD1 (6 bases). Germline values: CDR1 SGHTS, CDR2 YDEGEE. This CDR3 spans 12 amino acids. Trimming took off 3 bases at V and 5 bases at J, with 8 bases between the two ends. The DNA for the CDR3 is TGTGCCAGCAGCTACCAGGGGGAGACCCAGTACTTC. Translated, it gives CASSYQGETQYF.

This clonotype was seen many times. This sequence joins TRBV28 and TRBJ2-5; no reliable D call. V lost 5 bases and J 4 bases, leaving 11 bases between the germline ends. Germline assignment: CDR1 MDHEN and CDR2 SYDVKM. This CDR3 spans 13 amino acids. The CDR3 reads CASSPSGLETQYF. The CDR3 coding sequence is TGTGCCAGCAGTCCCTCCGGGTTAGAGACCCAGTACTTC.

Ten or more counts support this clonotype. CDR3 bases: TGTGCCAGCAGTTTACCCACCCGACAGGGTGTTAACACTGAAGCTTTCTTT. Amino acid sequence: CASSLPTRQGVNTEAFF. The V gene is TRBV28, the J gene TRBJ1-1; TRBD1 agrees at 7 bases. This CDR3 has 17 residues. V gave up 2 bases and J gave up 2 bases; unmatched junction bases: 11. Germline CDR1 is MDHEN and CDR2 is SYDVKM.

This clonotype was seen many times. The chain has TRBV7-3 and TRBJ2-2; 9 bases line up with TRBD1. CDR3 length equals 16 residues. Per the germline V gene, CDR1 is SGHTA and CDR2 is FQGTGA. J gave up 6 bases and V 2 bases, and 7 bases lay outside the gene matches. The CDR3 region is CASSLDPGQGPGELFF. The CDR3 DNA is TGTGCCAGCAGCTTAGATCCGGGACAGGGTCCCGGGGAGCTGTTTTTT.

CDR3 coding DNA: TGTGCCAGCAGCTTGGCCCCACAAAGGTGTAGGTATTGGTTGGGTAATCAGCCCCAGCATTTT. Its translation: CASSLAPQRCRYWLGNQPQHF. The chain has TRBV11-1 and TRBJ1-5; D is uncertain. The germline gives CDR1 SGHAT, CDR2 FQDESV (reference sequence). The V end lost 3 bases, the J end lost 4 bases, and 31 bases lay between the germline ends. This CDR3 comprises 21 residues.

This clonotype occurred many times. The chain uses TRBV28 and TRBJ2-1, with no clear D. CDR1 and CDR2 (germline): MDHEN, SYDVKM. This CDR3 has 12 amino acids. V shed 3 bases and J shed 8 bases, with 8 bases lying between them. CDR3 nucleotides: TGTGCCAGCAGTTTCCTTCGACATGAGCAGTTCTTC. Translation gives CASSFLRHEQFF.